Shown below are 10 T cell receptor beta chains from a single sample sequenced in a study of control samples from healthy donors and cancer patients. Generated by immunoSEQ multiplex PCR, the TCRdb table keeps only in-frame clones and is missing some. This table holds 150,000 to 200,000 clones, roughly 91% found once. Sequencing input: blood. These receptors all stem from a young woman in good health.

The chain couples TRBV19 to TRBJ1-6; a possible D gene is TRBD1 (5 bases). Germline values: CDR1 LNHDA, CDR2 SQIVND (reference sequence). This CDR3 spans 15 amino acids. V dropped 3 bases and J dropped 7 bases, with 13 bases sitting between them. Here the CDR3 DNA reads TGTGCCAGTAGTATCAGGGCAGCCGTAAATTCACCCCTCCACTTT. It is translated as CASSIRAAVNSPLHF.

The chain uses TRBV4-1 and TRBJ2-7, with 9 bases identical to TRBD1. The CDR3 extends over 13 amino acids. The germline V gene encodes CDR1 MGHRA and CDR2 YSYEKL. The V gene end was trimmed by 5 bases and the J gene end by 6 bases; junction bases not matched to a gene: 5. The CDR3 loop reads CASSGTGFVEQYF. The CDR3 nucleotides are TGCGCCAGCAGCGGGACAGGGTTCGTCGAGCAGTACTTC.

The chain couples TRBV5-1 to TRBJ1-1; D perhaps matches TRBD1 (5 bases). This CDR3 contains 17 residues. Trimming took 0 bases from V and 0 from J, leaving 15 bases between them. Per the germline V gene, CDR1 is SGHRS and CDR2 is YFSETQ. CDR3 sequence (DNA): TGCGCCAGCAGCTTGGCCACGGGCAGGGTTATGAACACTGAAGCTTTCTTT. Translation gives CASSLATGRVMNTEAFF.

This clone was seen just once. The chain recombines TRBV19 with TRBJ1-2, with D possibly matching TRBD1 (6 bases). This CDR3 spans 12 amino acids. The germline V and J ends were trimmed by 4 bases and 5 bases, with 8 bases remaining between them. Germline CDR1 is LNHDA and CDR2 is SQIVND (reference sequence). For the CDR3, the DNA is TGTGCCAGTAGTAGGACAGAATATGGCTACACCTTC. As protein: CASSRTEYGYTF.

CDR3 residues: CASSPTGGEYEQYF. The CDR3 DNA reads TGTGCCAGCTCACCAACAGGGGGCGAATACGAGCAGTACTTC. This chain uses TRBV18 with TRBJ2-7; 9 nucleotides agree with TRBD1. The V gene end was trimmed by 2 bases and the J gene end by 4 bases; junction bases not matched to a gene: 3. There are 14 residues in the CDR3. Germline lookup yields CDR1 KGHSH and CDR2 LQKENI.

On this clone: Distinct nucleotide sequences in the sample also encode this CDR3. The J gene is TRBJ1-2, the V gene TRBV30; D remains ambiguous. V lost 2 bases, J lost 1 base, and 8 bases lay in between. This CDR3 is built from 13 residues. The germline V gene has CDR1 GTSNPN and CDR2 SVGIG (reference sequence). The CDR3 is CAWSLGINYGYTF. In nucleotides, the CDR3 is TGTGCCTGGAGTCTGGGCATTAACTATGGCTACACCTTC.

V usage is TRBV18 and J usage is TRBJ1-1; TRBD1 matches at 10 bases. The junction had 1 base not matched to a gene; V was cut back by 2 bases and J by 4 bases. Per the germline V gene, CDR1 is KGHSH and CDR2 is LQKENI. The CDR3 totals 14 residues. CDR3 amino acids: CASSPRTGGTEAFF. In DNA, the CDR3 is TGTGCCAGCTCACCAAGGACAGGGGGCACTGAAGCTTTCTTT.

The chain carries TRBV7-9 and TRBJ1-2, with TRBD1 matching over 7 bases. Germline-derived CDR1 and CDR2 are SEHNR and FQNEAQ (reference sequence). CDR3 length: 13 residues. V shed 5 bases, J shed 5 bases, and the junction held 5 bases outside the gene matches. The CDR3 spells CASSTQGGYGYTF. CDR3 nucleotide sequence: TGTGCCAGCAGCACCCAGGGGGGGTATGGCTACACCTTC.

This clone occurred once. The V gene is TRBV30, the J gene TRBJ2-7; 7 nucleotides match TRBD1. Germline V gene lookup returns CDR1 GTSNPN and CDR2 SVGIG (reference sequence). Germline trimming cut 2 bases from V and 4 bases from J; bases unmatched to any gene: 8. The CDR3 is 14 amino acids. The CDR3 region is CAWSQSGTAYEQYF. In DNA, the CDR3 is TGTGCCTGGAGTCAATCCGGGACAGCGTACGAGCAGTACTTC.

The V gene is TRBV7-6, the J gene TRBJ2-1; 7 bases agree with TRBD2. CDR3 size: 17 residues. J was trimmed by 2 bases and V by 0 bases; bases with no gene match: 7. Germline lookup yields CDR1 SGHVS and CDR2 FNYEAQ. CDR3 nucleotide sequence: TGTGCCAGCAGCTTAGCGGGGGGGACGGCCACCTACAATGAGCAGTTCTTC. Translated: CASSLAGGTATYNEQFF. Combining the CDR3 with reference TRBV7-6 and TRBJ2-1 gives the whole variable domain GAGVSQSPRYKVTKRGQDVALRCDPISGHVSLYWYRQALGQGPEFLTYFNYEAQQDKSGLPNDRFSAERPEGSISTLTIQRTEQRDSAMYRCASSLAGGTATYNEQFFGPGTRLTVL.